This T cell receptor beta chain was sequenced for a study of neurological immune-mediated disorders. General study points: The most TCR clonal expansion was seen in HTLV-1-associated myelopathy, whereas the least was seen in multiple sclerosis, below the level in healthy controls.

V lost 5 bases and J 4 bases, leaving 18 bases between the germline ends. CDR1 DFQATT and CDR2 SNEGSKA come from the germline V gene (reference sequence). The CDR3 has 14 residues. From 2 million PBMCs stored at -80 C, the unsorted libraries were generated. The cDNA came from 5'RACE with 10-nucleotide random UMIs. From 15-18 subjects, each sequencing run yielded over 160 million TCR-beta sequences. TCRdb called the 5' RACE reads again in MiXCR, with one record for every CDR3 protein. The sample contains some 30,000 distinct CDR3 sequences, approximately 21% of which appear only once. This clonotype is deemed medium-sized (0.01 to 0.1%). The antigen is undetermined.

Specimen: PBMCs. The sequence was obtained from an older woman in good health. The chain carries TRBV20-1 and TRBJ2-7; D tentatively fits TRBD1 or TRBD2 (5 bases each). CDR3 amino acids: CSARLASREYEQYF. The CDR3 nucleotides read TGCAGTGCTCGGCTTGCCTCCAGGGAGTACGAGCAGTACTTC.